The present entry profiles one T cell receptor beta chain with its context. The data originate from a study of cytomegalovirus exposure and HLA in healthy donors. Study overall: The roughly 120 million unique TCR beta sequences, from 150 million to 200 million T cells, were found by an earlier analysis.

PCR was performed using 60 Vbeta and 13 Jbeta primers. Profiled with immunoSEQ multiplex PCR; TCRdb holds only in-frame clones, not every one. The profile shows some 70,000 clones, approximately 70% of them singletons. Germline V CDR1 and CDR2: KGHSH, LQKENI. The CDR3 length is 13 residues. V shed 2 bases and J shed 4 bases, with 6 bases lying between them. The source material was PBMCs. This receptor was obtained from a male donor in good health and CMV-seropositive. The chain combines TRBV18 with TRBJ1-5; D remains ambiguous. CDR3 sequence: CASSPEENQPQHF. The DNA of the CDR3 is TGTGCCAGCTCACCAGAAGAGAATCAGCCCCAGCATTTT.